These 22 T cell receptor beta chains came from one sample sequenced in a study of graft-versus-host responses after intestinal transplantation (dated by TCRdb to about 2021). Receptor libraries were prepared by the immunoSEQ multiplex PCR assay. TCRdb holds this immuneACCESS table with in-frame rearrangements only. Some clones are missing; in checked studies, unresolved V genes explain under half, and the rest has no known cause. Within this sample are fewer than 25,000 clones, with around three fifths of them counted one time only. The ten largest clonotypes hold 1% of the sample. This specimen's time point label, per the study, means: cells obtained before transplantation from donor or recipient. The specimen was alloreactive CD4+ T cells from a mixed lymphocyte reaction culture, collected before intestinal transplant. According to the study, the label for this sample's cell subset or site signals: CFSE-low proliferating T cells sorted from roughly 6-day pre-transplant mixed lymphocyte reaction (GvH or HvG direction). The receptors stem from a human patient who received an intestinal transplant.

The chain is built from TRBV28 and TRBJ1-1; TRBD1 matches 10 bases. The CDR3 sequence is 15 residues long. The junction had 12 bases not matched to a gene; V was cut back by 9 bases and J by 5 bases. Per germline, CDR1 MDHEN and CDR2 SYDVKM. The CDR3 DNA reads TGTGCCAGTGGGAGTCCGGACAGGGGGGGGACTGAAGCTTTCTTT. It translates to CASGSPDRGGTEAFF.

By frequency in the sample, this clone is medium-sized. The chain carries TRBV30 and TRBJ2-1, with a tentative D call TRBD2 (6 bases). V shed 7 bases and J shed 0 bases, with 10 bases lying between them. Germline V gene data show CDR1 as GTSNPN and CDR2 as SVGIG (reference sequence). There are 13 residues in the CDR3. CDR3 DNA: TGTGCCTCGGGACTTTCCTCCTACAATGAGCAGTTCTTC. This sequence encodes CASGLSSYNEQFF.

This clone was seen a few times. The chain recombines TRBV5-1 with TRBJ1-4; a weak D match, TRBD1 (5 bases). Trimming stripped 6 bases from V and 5 bases from J, with 17 bases between. The CDR3 sequence is 15 residues long. From germline, CDR1 is SGHRS and CDR2 YFSETQ. In nucleotides, the CDR3 is TGCGCCAGCAACGAGATGCCGGGGGAAAATGAAAAACTGTTTTTT. Its protein product is CASNEMPGENEKLFF.

In this sample, this clone turned up a few times. The chain couples TRBV9 to TRBJ2-7, with no clear D. CDR1 and CDR2 (germline): SGDLS, YYNGEE. Trimming took off 1 base at V and 5 bases at J, with 4 bases between the two ends. The CDR3 spans 11 residues. As DNA, the CDR3 is TGTGCCAGCAGCGTACTACACGAGCAGTACTTC. Its translation is CASSVLHEQYF.

This clone turned up a few times. CDR3: CSGGQANMNTEAFF. Here the CDR3 DNA reads TGCAGCGGTGGACAGGCCAACATGAACACTGAAGCTTTCTTT. The chain links TRBV29-1 to TRBJ1-1; TRBD1 matches at 7 bases. The CDR3 has 14 residues. Looked up from germline, CDR1 is SQVTM and CDR2 is ANQGSEA. Trimming at V came to 7 bases and at J to 0 bases, leaving 8 bases not matched to a gene. Full variable domain (rest looked up from reference TRBV29-1 and TRBJ1-1): SAVISQKPSRDICQRGTSLTIQCQVDSQVTMMFWYRQQPGQSLTLIATANQGSEATYESGFVIDKFPISRPNLTFSTLTVSNMSPEDSSIYLCSGGQANMNTEAFFGQGTRLTVV.

This clone is a singleton in its sample. The chain has TRBV7-2 and TRBJ1-5; no clear D gene. The germline V gene encodes CDR1 SGHTA and CDR2 FQGNSA. Trimming took 3 bases from V and 4 from J, leaving 13 bases between them. This CDR3 contains 15 residues. This chain's CDR3 is CASSFSGRVNQPQHF. CDR3 DNA: TGTGCCAGCAGCTTCTCGGGGAGGGTTAATCAGCCCCAGCATTTT.

There are a few counts of this clone. The chain combines TRBV2 with TRBJ1-5, with 7 bases identical to TRBD1. The V gene's germline CDR1 is SNHLY and CDR2 FYNNEI. The CDR3 spans 13 residues. The V gene end was trimmed by 6 bases and the J gene end by 4 bases; junction bases not matched to a gene: 3. In DNA, the CDR3 is TGTGCCAGCAGGACAGGGCTAAATCAGCCCCAGCATTTT. Its translation is CASRTGLNQPQHF.

By frequency in the sample, this clone is medium-sized (0.01 to 0.1%). The rearrangement links TRBV30 to TRBJ1-2; no firm D call. The CDR3 is made up of 11 amino acids. The germline CDR1 and CDR2 sequences are GTSNPN and SVGIG (reference sequence). V shed 5 bases and J shed 4 bases, with 8 bases lying between them. CDR3 sequence reads: CAWGLLYGYTF. The CDR3, as DNA: TGTGCCTGGGGACTTCTCTATGGCTACACCTTC.

In DNA form, the CDR3 reads TGTGCCAGCAGGCTAAGGAGCTCCTACAATGAGCAGTTCTTC. It codes for CASRLRSSYNEQFF. The J gene is TRBJ2-1, the V gene TRBV6-5; D call uncertain. Trimming cost V 6 bases and J 0 bases, with 9 bases left between them. In germline, CDR1 is MNHEY, CDR2 SVGAGI. There are 14 residues in the CDR3.

This clone was seen a few times. The chain carries TRBV6-5 and TRBJ1-2; a possible D gene is TRBD1 (6 bases). Germline V gives CDR1 MNHEY, CDR2 SVGAGI. V was pared by 5 bases and J by 5 bases, with 18 bases between. The CDR3 consists of 15 residues. CDR3 bases: TGTGCCAGCAGTGTTACTACAGGGCTTAAATATGGCTACACCTTC. It specifies CASSVTTGLKYGYTF.

J is TRBJ2-7 and V is TRBV27, with TRBD1 identical over 8 bases. V gave up 3 bases and J gave up 6 bases; unmatched junction bases: 10. Per the germline V gene, CDR1 is MNHEY and CDR2 is SMNVEV (reference sequence). The CDR3 sequence is 15 residues long. CDR3 bases: TGTGCCAGCAGTTTCGCAGGGACAGGCCGAGGCGAGCAGTACTTC. This translates into CASSFAGTGRGEQYF.

By frequency in the sample, this clone is medium-sized. CDR3 amino acids: CASSLKSGRVMNTEAFF. CDR3 nucleotide sequence: TGTGCCAGCAGCTTGAAATCGGGCAGGGTCATGAACACTGAAGCTTTCTTT. This chain links TRBV5-6 with TRBJ1-1; D is perhaps TRBD1 (5 bases). This CDR3 contains 17 residues. V was pared by 1 base and J by 0 bases, with 16 bases between. Germline lookup yields CDR1 SGHDT and CDR2 YYEEEE.

CDR3: CAWSFPPGGMAFF. Written as DNA, the CDR3 is TGTGCCTGGAGTTTCCCTCCAGGGGGTATGGCTTTCTTT. V gene TRBV30 combines with J gene TRBJ1-1; TRBD1 aligns across 7 bases. The CDR3 is made up of 13 amino acids. The ends lost 2 bases at V and 11 bases at J; junction bases unmatched: 11. In germline, CDR1 is GTSNPN, CDR2 SVGIG (reference sequence).

Only a few counts were recorded for this clone. The sample contains more than one DNA sequence encoding this CDR3. V and J are TRBV19 and TRBJ2-3, with 14 bases matching TRBD2. The V and J ends lost 4 bases and 3 bases, in that order; junction bases with no gene match: 3. Germline lookup yields CDR1 LNHDA and CDR2 SQIVND (reference sequence). CDR3 length: 16 residues. The chain's CDR3 is CASSTRTSGGTDTQYF. The DNA of the CDR3 is TGTGCCAGTAGTACCCGGACTAGCGGGGGGACAGATACGCAGTATTTT.

The rearrangement joins TRBV7-2 to TRBJ1-5, with unresolved D. Trimming pared 3 bases from V and 0 bases from J, leaving 6 bases between. The germline V gene encodes CDR1 SGHTA and CDR2 FQGNSA. The CDR3 is made up of 14 amino acids. CDR3: CASSFQVSNQPQHF. The CDR3 DNA reads as TGTGCCAGCAGCTTCCAGGTTAGCAATCAGCCCCAGCATTTT.

There are a few counts of this clone. The junction shows a germline mismatch at one end, possibly a read error. This rearrangement joins TRBV18 to TRBJ2-7; a weak D match, TRBD1 (6 bases). The CDR3 is 13 amino acids. The germline gives CDR1 KGHSH, CDR2 LQKENI. CDR3 region: CASSPSSDSPSKF. Written as DNA, the CDR3 is TGTGCCAGCTCACCATCGTCGGACAGCCCCTCGAAATTC.

The chain has TRBV11-2 and TRBJ2-1; a possible D gene is TRBD2 (8 bases). CDR1 and CDR2 from the germline V gene are SGHAT and FQNNGV. V was pared by 1 base and J by 12 bases, with 25 bases between. This CDR3 has 17 amino acids. The CDR3 region is CASSLGTSQGVHRWQFF. For the CDR3, the DNA is TGTGCCAGCAGCTTAGGGACTAGCCAGGGGGTACACCGCTGGCAGTTCTTC.

The CDR3 sequence: CASRATGKETQYF. CDR3 coding DNA: TGTGCCAGCAGGGCGACAGGGAAAGAGACCCAGTACTTC. The chain uses TRBV2 and TRBJ2-5; TRBD1 aligns across 7 bases. The germline gives CDR1 SNHLY, CDR2 FYNNEI. The ends lost 6 bases at V and 3 bases at J; junction bases unmatched: 4. This CDR3 comprises 13 residues. The variable domain in full, completed from reference TRBV2 and TRBJ2-5, reads EPEVTQTPSHQVTQMGQEVILRCVPISNHLYFYWYRQILGQKVEFLVSFYNNEISEKSEIFDDQFSVERPDGSNFTLKIRSTKLEDSAMYFCASRATGKETQYFGPGTRLLVL.

This chain connects TRBV7-9 to TRBJ1-1; TRBD1 is a possible D gene (5 bases). The CDR3 is made up of 15 amino acids. V lost 5 bases to trimming and J lost 0 bases, with 13 bases between them. The germline CDR1 and CDR2 sequences are SEHNR and FQNEAQ (reference sequence). The CDR3 protein is CASSTRAGLNTEAFF. DNA of the CDR3: TGTGCCAGCAGCACGAGAGCAGGGTTGAACACTGAAGCTTTCTTT. Together with reference TRBV7-9 and TRBJ1-1, the CDR3 gives the full variable domain: DTGVSQNPRHKITKRGQNVTFRCDPISEHNRLYWYRQTLGQGPEFLTYFQNEAQLEKSRLLSDRFSAERPKGSFSTLEIQRTEQGDSAMYLCASSTRAGLNTEAFFGQGTRLTVV.

The chain couples TRBV5-1 to TRBJ1-4, with a tentative D call TRBD1 (6 bases). V lost 8 bases and J 3 bases, leaving 11 bases between the germline ends. Germline V lookup: CDR1 SGHRS, CDR2 YFSETQ. The CDR3 is made up of 13 amino acids. The CDR3 DNA follows: TGCGCCAGTAAACAGGGATCTAATGAAAAACTGTTTTTT. Translation: CASKQGSNEKLFF.

This chain uses TRBV5-4 with TRBJ1-6; weak D call: TRBD1 (6 bases). Trimming cost V 4 bases and J 7 bases, with 15 bases left between them. The CDR3 loop spans 15 amino acids. Germline V gives CDR1 SGHNT, CDR2 YYREEE (reference sequence). The CDR3 sequence: CASSRDTVRNSPLHF. CDR3 in DNA: TGTGCCAGCAGCCGGGACACCGTAAGGAATTCACCCCTCCACTTT.

The DNA for the CDR3 is TGTGCCAGCAGTATCCGACAGGGCCCCTACGAGCAGTACTTC. Translated, it gives CASSIRQGPYEQYF. The J gene is TRBJ2-7, the V gene TRBV28; 7 positions match TRBD1. Trimming cost V 5 bases and J 2 bases; bases outside gene matches: 6. Germline V gene data show CDR1 as MDHEN and CDR2 as SYDVKM. The CDR3 length is 14 residues.